This is a list of T cell receptor beta chains from one sample in a study of PD-1 blockade in classical Hodgkin lymphoma. This table comes from immunoSEQ multiplex PCR, and its TCRdb copy is limited to in-frame clones, with some not included. The profile shows 57,000 or so clones, 70% to 90% of them singletons. Sample: peripheral blood mononuclear cells (PBMCs), taken before the fourth cycle of nivolumab. The receptors derive from a human donor with classical Hodgkin lymphoma. Both conserved end residues are part of each CDR3. A D gene is named only where the DNA matches it firmly. Not all rows give a size; the values are once, few, many and, for expanded clones, a class.

>TRBD2|NA|TRBJ2-7|TRBV4-2
TGTGCCAGCAGCCAAGATCTAGCGGGGCCTTACGAGCAGTACTTC
CASSQDLAGPYEQYF
>TRBD1|NA|TRBJ1-1|TRBV7-9
TGTGCCACCGCCACAGGGGGCGAAATGAACACTGAAGCTTTCTTT
CATATGGEMNTEAFF
>NA|NA|TRBJ1-6|TRBV14
TGTGCCAGCAGCCAAAGGAGCTCCTATAATTCACCCCTCCACTTT
CASSQRSSYNSPLHF
>NA|once|TRBJ2-1|TRBV30
TGTGCCTGGAGTGGAGGCAGGGCAAATGAGCAGTTCTTC
CAWSGGRANEQFF
>NA|NA|TRBJ2-1|TRBV7-7
TGTGCCAGCAGCTTATACGGGGGCAATGAGCAGTTCTTC
CASSLYGGNEQFF
>TRBD1|NA|TRBJ1-5|TRBV27
TGTGCCAGCAGTCTACAGGGGGCTGGTCAGCCCCAGCATTTT
CASSLQGAGQPQHF
>NA|once|TRBJ1-4|TRBV5-1
TGCGCCAGCAGCCTCGGTGCGACTAATGAAAAACTGTTTTTT
CASSLGATNEKLFF
>TRBD1|NA|TRBJ1-4|TRBV7-9
TGTGCCAGCAGCTTAGGTACGAGCGGAGACAGGGCTAAGGAAAAACTGTTTTTT
CASSLGTSGDRAKEKLFF
>TRBD2|once|TRBJ2-2|TRBV6-1
TGTGCCAGCAGTTCCGGGACTACATTCGGGGAGCTGTTTTTT
CASSSGTTFGELFF
>NA|once|TRBJ2-1|TRBV5-4
TGTGCCAGCAGCCCTAGGACGTTGCGGGCCAAGGGTGGTGAGCAGTTCTTC
CASSPRTLRAKGGEQFF
>TRBD1|NA|TRBJ1-5|TRBV5-1
TGCGCCAGCAGCTTGGGGGACAGGGCTAGCAATCAGCCCCAGCATTTT
CASSLGDRASNQPQHF
>NA|NA|TRBJ2-7|TRBV5-6
TGTGCCAGCAGCTTAGTACAGTCCTACGAGCAGTACTTC
CASSLVQSYEQYF
>NA|NA|TRBJ2-3|TRBV28
TGTGCCAGCAGTCCCCCGGTCAGGAGATCTAGCACAGATACGCAGTATTTT
CASSPPVRRSSTDTQYF
>NA|NA|TRBJ2-2|TRBV6-4
TGTGCCAGCAGTGATTCGTCTCACCCAGGGGAGCTGTTTTTT
CASSDSSHPGELFF
>TRBD1|NA|TRBJ1-5|TRBV15
TGTGCCACCAGCAGGCGGGGACAGCCCAGCAATCAGCCCCAGCATTTT
CATSRRGQPSNQPQHF
>NA|NA|TRBJ2-2|TRBV29-1
TGCAGCGTTGAGCCAACGAACACCGGGGAGCTGTTTTTT
CSVEPTNTGELFF
>TRBD1|NA|TRBJ1-2|TRBV5-1
TGCGCCAGCAACCCATCTATGACCCCAGGGGGCAGAGGCTACACCTTC
CASNPSMTPGGRGYTF
>TRBD1|NA|TRBJ1-1|TRBV5-1
TGCGCCAGCAGCTCACAGGGGCCGGGCACTGAAGCTTTCTTT
CASSSQGPGTEAFF
>NA|NA|TRBJ2-3|TRBV6-6
TGTGCCAGCAGAGAGCCTGTTCAGGATACGCAGTATTTT
CASREPVQDTQYF
>NA|few|TRBJ1-1|TRBV6-5
TGTGCCAGCAGTTCCGGACTGGAACGGGCTGAAGCTTTCTTT
CASSSGLERAEAFF
>NA|NA|TRBJ2-6|TRBV5-1
TGCGCCAGCAGCCAGACAGGGTCGGGGGCCTCTGGGGCCAACGTCCTGACTTTC
CASSQTGSGASGANVLTF
>TRBD1|once|TRBJ2-7|TRBV18
TGTGCCAGCTCACCGCGGGACAGGGGGGACGACGAGCAGTACTTC
CASSPRDRGDDEQYF
>NA|NA|TRBJ2-2|TRBV7-7
TGTGCCAGCAGCTTAGAGAGCACCGGGGAGCTGTTTTTT
CASSLESTGELFF
>NA|NA|TRBJ2-5|TRBV7-9
TGTGCCAGCAGCTTAAGGGGGATCCAAGAGACCCAGTACTTC
CASSLRGIQETQYF
>NA|NA|TRBJ2-7|TRBV2
TGTGCCAGCAGTGATAGTTGGGAGCAGTACTTC
CASSDSWEQYF
>TRBD2|NA|TRBJ2-1|TRBV6-5
TGTGCCAGCAGTTACGGGACTAGCGGGGGGAACAATGAGCAGTTCTTC
CASSYGTSGGNNEQFF
>TRBD2|once|TRBJ2-1|TRBV29-1
TGCAGCGTGAGCGTAGGGACTAGCGGGCCCCTCTATGAGCAGTTCTTC
CSVSVGTSGPLYEQFF
>TRBD2|NA|TRBJ2-5|TRBV5-1
TGCGCCAGCAGCTTGATAGCGGGGGGTCCGCAAGAGACCCAGTACTTC
CASSLIAGGPQETQYF
>TRBD2|NA|TRBJ2-3|TRBV30
TGTGCCTGGACTCCAGCGGGGGGGCGTACAGATACGCAGTATTTT
CAWTPAGGRTDTQYF
>NA|NA|TRBJ1-1|TRBV7-2
TGTGCCAGCAGCTTCGGGGTCAGCCACACTGAAGCTTTCTTT
CASSFGVSHTEAFF
>NA|NA|TRBJ1-1|TRBV5-1
TGCGCCAGCAGTCAGGACCCGGCTGGCACTGAAGCTTTCTTT
CASSQDPAGTEAFF
>NA|NA|TRBJ2-2|TRBV5-1
TGCGCCAGCAGCCCGACAGGTGCGAACACCGGGGAGCTGTTTTTT
CASSPTGANTGELFF
>NA|few|TRBJ1-1|TRBV5-1
TGCGCCAGCAGCCCGACGGGGGGAGAGACTGAAGCTTTCTTT
CASSPTGGETEAFF
>NA|NA|TRBJ1-4|TRBV5-1
TGCGCCTCCAGCAGAGGGAGGAGTGAAAAACTGTTTTTT
CASSRGRSEKLFF
>NA|NA|TRBJ2-3|TRBV7-8
TGTGCCACGACCGGGGGCGCCGGAATTACGCAGTATTTT
CATTGGAGITQYF
>NA|NA|TRBJ2-3|TRBV11-2
TGTGCCAGCAGCTGGGGCAGCCCCACAGATACGCAGTATTTT
CASSWGSPTDTQYF
>NA|NA|TRBJ2-7|TRBV2
TGTGCCAGCAGTGAAGCGTACGAGCAGTACTTC
CASSEAYEQYF
>NA|once|TRBJ1-4|TRBV10-3
TGTGCCACTCAGCCTATCGGAGCGGAGGAAAAACTGTTTTTT
CATQPIGAEEKLFF
>TRBD1|few|TRBJ1-4|TRBV5-1
TGCGCCAGCGGCCGGGACAGGGGGAGTGAAAAACTGTTTTTT
CASGRDRGSEKLFF
>NA|NA|TRBJ2-1|TRBV5-1
TGCGCCAGCAGCTTGGCCGGGGGCGGGATCAATGAGCAGTTCTTC
CASSLAGGGINEQFF
>NA|NA|TRBJ1-1|TRBV6-6
TGTGCCAGCAGTTACTCGGAGACAGAAAAAGCTTTCTTT
CASSYSETEKAFF
>TRBD2|NA|TRBJ2-1|TRBV5-1
TGCGCCAGCAGCTTGGATGGCGGGAGTTACAATGAGCAGTTCTTC
CASSLDGGSYNEQFF
>NA|NA|TRBJ1-2|TRBV28
TGTGCCAGCAGTTTATCGTTTGGGTGGGGTGGAGGAGACTATGGCTACACCTTC
CASSLSFGWGGGDYGYTF
>TRBD2|NA|TRBJ2-1|TRBV27
TGTGCCAGCAGTTTACTAGCGGGCAATGAGCAGTTCTTC
CASSLLAGNEQFF
>NA|NA|TRBJ1-2|TRBV9
TGTGCCAGCAGCCTAGAACTTTCAGGGCTCAATGGCTACACCTTC
CASSLELSGLNGYTF